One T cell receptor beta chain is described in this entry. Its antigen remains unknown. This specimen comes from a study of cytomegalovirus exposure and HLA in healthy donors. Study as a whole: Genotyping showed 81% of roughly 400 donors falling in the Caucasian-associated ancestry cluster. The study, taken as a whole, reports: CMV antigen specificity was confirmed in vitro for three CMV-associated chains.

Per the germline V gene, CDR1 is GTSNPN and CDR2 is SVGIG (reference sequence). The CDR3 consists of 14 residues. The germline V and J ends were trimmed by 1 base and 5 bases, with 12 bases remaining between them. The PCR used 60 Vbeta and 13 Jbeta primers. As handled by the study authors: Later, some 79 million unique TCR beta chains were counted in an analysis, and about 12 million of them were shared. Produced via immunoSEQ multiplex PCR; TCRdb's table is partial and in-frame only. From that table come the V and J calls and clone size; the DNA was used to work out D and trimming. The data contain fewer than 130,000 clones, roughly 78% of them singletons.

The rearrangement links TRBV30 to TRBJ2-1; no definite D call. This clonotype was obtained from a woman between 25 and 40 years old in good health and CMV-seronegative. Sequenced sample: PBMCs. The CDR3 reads CAWSGYGVDNEQFF. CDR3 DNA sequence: TGTGCCTGGAGTGGTTACGGAGTTGACAATGAGCAGTTCTTC.